Given below is one TCR beta chain in context. Antigen specificity is unknown. This entry comes from a study of cytomegalovirus exposure and HLA in healthy donors. Overall study context: The 120 validation repertoires matched the roughly 700 first-cohort repertoires in platform, a later analysis reported. Study results and caveats: Subsequent analysis found a tendency for first-cohort TCR clusters to co-occur within the 95 to 150 validation repertoires. Cytomegalovirus-associated status was assigned to roughly 160 TCR beta chains.

Clones were read by immunoSEQ multiplex PCR, and TCRdb kept only the in-frame ones, dropping some. This sample has tens of thousands of clones; 94% occur once, and the top ten carry about 0.63%. The V end was cut by 5 bases, the J end by 2 bases, with 9 bases between. Germline V gene data show CDR1 as SGHAT and CDR2 as FQNNGV. The CDR3 spans 13 residues. The sample consisted of PBMCs. The rearrangement uses TRBV11-2 and TRBJ1-1; D possibly corresponds to TRBD1 (5 bases). The receptor was isolated from a woman under 30 in good health and CMV-seronegative. The DNA for the CDR3 is TGTGCCAGCAGCCAGCAGGGTAACACTGAAGCTTTCTTT. Translating it yields CASSQQGNTEAFF.